This T cell receptor (beta chain) comes out of a study of blood T cell repertoires in COVID-19. For the study at large: The analysed material was cDNA or gDNA that came from T cells, B-cell-depleted T cells, or PBMCs.

Trimming cost V 4 bases and J 4 bases, with 15 bases left between them. This CDR3 spans 15 amino acids. Looked up from germline, CDR1 is LGHDT and CDR2 is YNNKEL (reference sequence). Repertoires were generated with immunoSEQ multiplex PCR, while TCRdb's copy carries only in-frame clones and drops some. The sample shows about 260,000 clones, 80% to 90% of them seen only once. A few counts support this clone. This chain uses TRBV3-1 (or the pseudogene TRBV3-2) with TRBJ2-3, with a tentative D call TRBD1 (6 bases). This sequence was found in a woman in her sixties or seventies with COVID-19, enrolled during active disease. Sequencing was carried out using peripheral blood. Here the CDR3 reads CASSPSTGWADTQYF. Here the CDR3 DNA reads TGTGCCAGCAGCCCCAGCACAGGGTGGGCAGATACGCAGTATTTT.